Presented here are 9 T cell receptor beta chains from one specimen sequenced in a study of T cells in Graves' hyperthyroidism and ophthalmopathy. Researchers took RNA transcripts and amplified the TCR beta CDR3 regions from them. During a first-round RT-PCR of the TCR CDR3, the HTBI primer set was used. TCRdb reprocessed the multiplex PCR reads with MiXCR, giving one entry per CDR3 protein. This table has fewer than 650,000 distinct CDR3 sequences, approximately 14% appearing once. Sequenced: blood. These receptors came from a woman in her twenties or thirties with Graves' hyperthyroidism that later progressed to Graves' ophthalmopathy.

Regarding this clonotype: This is likely a read error, given that the CDR3 carries no conserved phenylalanine or tryptophan at its end. The rearrangement links TRBV9 to TRBJ1-3; TRBD1 matches 8 bases. Germline CDR1 SGDLS, CDR2 YYNGEE. Trimming removed 4 bases from V and 2 bases from J; junction bases left unmatched: 5. The CDR3 runs 15 residues. CDR3 sequence (DNA): TGTGCCAGCAGCCCAGGACAGGGTACTGGAAACACCATATATTCT. Translating gives CASSPGQGTGNTIYS.

This clonotype has only a few counts. Because it lacks the conserved phenylalanine or tryptophan at the end, this CDR3 is likely a read error. The V gene is TRBV11-3, the J gene TRBJ2-7; D uncertain. CDR3 length: 15 residues. Trimming cost V 5 bases and J 3 bases, with 17 bases left between them. The germline CDR1 and CDR2 sequences are SGHNT and YENEEA. DNA for the CDR3: TGTGCCAGCAGCCAAGATACGACGATCGGCTACGAGCAGTACTCC. Protein product: CASSQDTTIGYEQYS.

The V gene is TRBV10-2, the J gene TRBJ2-1, with D possibly matching TRBD2 (6 bases). Trimming stripped 6 bases from V and 8 bases from J, with 14 bases between. The CDR3 is 13 amino acids. From germline, CDR1 is WSHSY and CDR2 SAAADI. The CDR3 sequence: CASSRRARDEQFF. The DNA for the CDR3 is TGCGCCAGCAGCCGGAGGGCCCGGGATGAGCAGTTCTTC.

The V and J genes are TRBV5-5 and TRBJ2-7, with 12 bases matching TRBD2. The CDR3 is 15 residues long. V shed 5 bases, J shed 5 bases, and the junction held 8 bases outside the gene matches. Per the germline V gene, CDR1 is SGHKS and CDR2 is YYEKEE (reference sequence). The CDR3, as DNA: TGTGCCAGCAGTTTGACTAGCGGGAGAGACAACGAGCAGTACTTC. It translates to CASSLTSGRDNEQYF.

Of note for this clonotype: With a much larger clone just one base away, this may be a read error. The J gene is TRBJ2-7, the V gene TRBV6-2 or TRBV6-3; 8 positions match TRBD2. In germline, CDR1 is MNHEY, CDR2 SVGEGT. The CDR3 has 14 residues. Here the CDR3 DNA reads TGTGCCAGCAGGTTGGCGGGAGGTACCTACGAGCAGTGCTTC. Protein sequence: CASRLAGGTYEQCF.

The table lists this clonotype with many counts. The V call is TRBV6-1, the J call TRBJ1-1; D is unresolved. Germline V lookup: CDR1 MNHNS, CDR2 SASEGT. This CDR3 is built from 12 residues. V lost 7 bases, J lost 9 bases, and 15 bases lay in between. The chain's CDR3 is CASTKDGPKAFF. The CDR3 DNA is TGTGCCAGCACCAAGGACGGACCGAAAGCTTTCTTT.

At least ten counts were recorded for this clonotype. V is TRBV7-2 and J is TRBJ1-4, with D unresolved. The CDR3 totals 15 residues. Between the trimmed V and J ends, which lost 0 bases and 8 bases, there was a span of 13 bases. CDR1 and CDR2 from the germline V gene are SGHTA and FQGNSA. CDR3: CASSLAGKNPEKLFF. In DNA, the CDR3 is TGTGCCAGCAGCTTAGCGGGAAAAAATCCGGAAAAACTGTTTTTT. The full variable domain, rest sourced from reference TRBV7-2 and TRBJ1-4, is GAGVSQSPSNKVTEKGKDVELRCDPISGHTALYWYRQSLGQGLEFLIYFQGNSAPDKSGLPSDRFSAERTGGSVSTLTIQRTQQEDSAVYLCASSLAGKNPEKLFFGSGTQLSVL.

Concerning this clonotype: At one end the junction does not follow the germline gene, possibly because of a read error. The chain uses TRBV7-3 and TRBJ2-2; D is possibly TRBD2 (5 bases). The germline V gene has CDR1 SGHTA and CDR2 FQGTGA. The CDR3 runs to 16 residues. Here the CDR3 reads CASSSVPFANTGELSF. CDR3 nucleotide sequence: TGTGCCAGCAGCTCCGTACCATTCGCCAACACCGGGGAGCTGTCTTTT.

Only a few counts were recorded for this clonotype. CDR3 DNA sequence: TGTGCCAGTAGTATAGACAGGGGTGAAAAACTGTTTTTT. The encoded protein is CASSIDRGEKLFF. The genes are TRBV19 and TRBJ1-4; tentative D call: TRBD1 (6 bases). Looked up from germline, CDR1 is LNHDA and CDR2 is SQIVND (reference sequence). This CDR3 region has 13 residues. V was shortened by 0 bases and J by 7 bases, with 6 bases between the two germline ends. Complete variable domain (other parts from reference TRBV19 and TRBJ1-4): DGGITQSPKYLFRKEGQNVTLSCEQNLNHDAMYWYRQDPGQGLRLIYYSQIVNDFQKGDIAEGYSVSREKKESFPLTVTSAQKNPTAFYLCASSIDRGEKLFFGSGTQLSVL.